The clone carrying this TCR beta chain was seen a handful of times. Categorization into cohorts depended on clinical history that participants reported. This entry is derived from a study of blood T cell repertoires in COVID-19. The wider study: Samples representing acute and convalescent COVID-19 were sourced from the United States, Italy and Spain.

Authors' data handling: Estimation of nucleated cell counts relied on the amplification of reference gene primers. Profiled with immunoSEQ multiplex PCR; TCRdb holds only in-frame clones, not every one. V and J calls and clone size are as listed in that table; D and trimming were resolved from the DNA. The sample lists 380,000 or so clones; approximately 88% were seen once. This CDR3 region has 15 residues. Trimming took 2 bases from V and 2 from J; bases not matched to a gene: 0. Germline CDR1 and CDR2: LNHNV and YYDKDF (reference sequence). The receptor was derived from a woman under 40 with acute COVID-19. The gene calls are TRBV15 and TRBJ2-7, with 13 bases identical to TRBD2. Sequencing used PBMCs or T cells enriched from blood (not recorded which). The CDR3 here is CATSRTSGGAYEQYF. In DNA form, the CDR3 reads TGTGCCACCAGCAGAACTAGCGGGGGGGCCTACGAGCAGTACTTC.